This T cell receptor (beta chain) was recovered during a study of response to subunit inactivated influenza vaccine. Germline-derived CDR1 and CDR2 are DFQATT and SNEGSKA (reference sequence). The CDR3 runs to 15 residues. V was pared by 3 bases and J by 5 bases, with 4 bases of the junction left unmatched. TCRdb itself ran the RT-PCR reads through MiXCR, one entry per CDR3 protein. Among 540,000 or so distinct CDR3 sequences listed, 13% were seen once. This clonotype has a count of ten or more. This clonotype originated in a middle-aged man who received an inactivated influenza vaccine. The sample consisted of PBMCs from blood, taken more than 35 days after vaccination. The chain employs TRBV20-1 and TRBJ2-1, with TRBD2 matching 13 bases. The CDR3 nucleotides are TGCAGTGCTAGGGGACTAGCGGGGCTCCACAATGAGCAGTTCTTC. Protein sequence: CSARGLAGLHNEQFF.